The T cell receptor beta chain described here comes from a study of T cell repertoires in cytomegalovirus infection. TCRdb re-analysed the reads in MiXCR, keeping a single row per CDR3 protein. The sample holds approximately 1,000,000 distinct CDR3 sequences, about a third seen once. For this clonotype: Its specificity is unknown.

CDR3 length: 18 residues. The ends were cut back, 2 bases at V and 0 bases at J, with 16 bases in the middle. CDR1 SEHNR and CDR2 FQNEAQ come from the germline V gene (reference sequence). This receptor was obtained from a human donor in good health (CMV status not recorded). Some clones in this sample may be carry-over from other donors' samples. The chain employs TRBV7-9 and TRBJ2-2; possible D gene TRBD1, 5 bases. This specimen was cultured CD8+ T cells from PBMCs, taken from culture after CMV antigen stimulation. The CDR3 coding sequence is TGTGCCAGCAGCTTACTGGCCGTTACAGGCCCGAACACCGGGGAGCTGTTTTTT. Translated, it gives CASSLLAVTGPNTGELFF.